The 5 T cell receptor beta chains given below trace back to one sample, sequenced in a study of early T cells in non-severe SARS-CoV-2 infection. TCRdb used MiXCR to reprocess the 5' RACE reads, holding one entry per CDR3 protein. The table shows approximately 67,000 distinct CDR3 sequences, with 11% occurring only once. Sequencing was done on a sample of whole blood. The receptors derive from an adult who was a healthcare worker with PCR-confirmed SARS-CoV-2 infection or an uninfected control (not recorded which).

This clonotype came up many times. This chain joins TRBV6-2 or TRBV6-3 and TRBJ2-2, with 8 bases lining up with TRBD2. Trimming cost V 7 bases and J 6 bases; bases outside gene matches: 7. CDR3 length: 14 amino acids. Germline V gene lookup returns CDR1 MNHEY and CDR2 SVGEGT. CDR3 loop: CASTGLEGSGELFF. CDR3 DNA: TGTGCCAGCACGGGACTAGAAGGGTCCGGGGAGCTGTTTTTT.

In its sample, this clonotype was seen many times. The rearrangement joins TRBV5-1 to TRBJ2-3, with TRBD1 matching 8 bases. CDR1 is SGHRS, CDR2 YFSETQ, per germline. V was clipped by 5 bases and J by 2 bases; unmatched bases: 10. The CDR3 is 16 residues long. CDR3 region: CASSPEGQGYTDTQYF. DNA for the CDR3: TGCGCCAGCAGTCCAGAAGGACAGGGATACACAGATACGCAGTATTTT.

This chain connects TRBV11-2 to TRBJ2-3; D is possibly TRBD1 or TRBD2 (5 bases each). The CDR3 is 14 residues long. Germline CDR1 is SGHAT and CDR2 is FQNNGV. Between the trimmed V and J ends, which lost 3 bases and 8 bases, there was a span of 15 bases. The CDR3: CASSFGTSAPTQYF. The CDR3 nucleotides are TGTGCCAGCAGCTTCGGGACCTCGGCTCCTACGCAGTATTTT.

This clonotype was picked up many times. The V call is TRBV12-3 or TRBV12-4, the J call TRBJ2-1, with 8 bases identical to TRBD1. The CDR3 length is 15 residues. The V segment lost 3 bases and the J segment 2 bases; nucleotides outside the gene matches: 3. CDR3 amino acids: CASSFGTGTYNEQFF. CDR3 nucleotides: TGTGCCAGCAGTTTTGGGACAGGCACCTACAATGAGCAGTTCTTC.

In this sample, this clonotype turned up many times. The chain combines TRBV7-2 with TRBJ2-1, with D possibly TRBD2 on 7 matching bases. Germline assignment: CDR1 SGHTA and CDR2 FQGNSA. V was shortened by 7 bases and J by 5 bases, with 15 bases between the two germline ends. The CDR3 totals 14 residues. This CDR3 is CASTEGGSHNEQFF. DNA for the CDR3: TGTGCCAGCACCGAGGGGGGGAGTCACAATGAGCAGTTCTTC. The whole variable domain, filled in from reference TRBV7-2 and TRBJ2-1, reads GAGVSQSPSNKVTEKGKDVELRCDPISGHTALYWYRQSLGQGLEFLIYFQGNSAPDKSGLPSDRFSAERTGGSVSTLTIQRTQQEDSAVYLCASTEGGSHNEQFFGPGTRLTVL.